Below, 27 T cell receptor beta chains from the same sample are listed, as sequenced in a study of beta chain features in type 1 diabetes. The entirety of the isolated RNA underwent reverse transcription, so expressed TCRB transcripts were sequenced. Assay used: immunoSEQ multiplex PCR; TCRdb lists only in-frame clones, some missing. Found here are about 360,000 clones, roughly an eighth of them singletons; the top ten hold 0.017%. Material for sequencing was naive CD4+ T cells from blood. These receptors all come from a man younger than 30 in good health.

This clone came up a few times. The chain has TRBV30 and TRBJ2-1, with 9 bases aligning to TRBD2. J was trimmed by 0 bases and V by 2 bases; bases with no gene match: 2. Germline V gives CDR1 GTSNPN, CDR2 SVGIG (reference sequence). This CDR3 region has 15 residues. The CDR3 here is CAWSLSGSSYNEQFF. CDR3 in DNA: TGTGCCTGGAGTCTTAGCGGGAGCTCCTACAATGAGCAGTTCTTC.

The CDR3 coding sequence is TGTGCCAGCAGCCACCGACAGGGGGCATACACCGGGGAGCTGTTTTTT. Translating gives CASSHRQGAYTGELFF. The rearrangement joins TRBV11-2 to TRBJ2-2, with 10 bases lining up with TRBD1. V lost 5 bases to trimming and J lost 3 bases; unmatched junction nucleotides: 6. The germline V gene encodes CDR1 SGHAT and CDR2 FQNNGV. The CDR3 runs 16 residues.

In its sample, this clone was seen a few times. The rearrangement links TRBV7-3 to TRBJ2-1, with D perhaps matching TRBD2 (6 bases). V was cut by 3 bases and J by 7 bases, with 16 bases left in between. The germline V gene encodes CDR1 SGHTA and CDR2 FQGTGA. This CDR3 region has 15 residues. CDR3 loop: CASSFQGTGRNEQFF. The CDR3 bases are TGTGCCAGCAGCTTCCAAGGGACCGGGAGAAATGAGCAGTTCTTC.

This clone was found a few times. The chain combines TRBV7-3 with TRBJ1-2; D not resolved. Germline V lookup: CDR1 SGHTA, CDR2 FQGTGA. Trimming shortened V by 4 bases and J by 2 bases, and 11 bases separated the two germline ends. This CDR3 has 14 amino acids. CDR3 in DNA: TGTGCCAGCAGCTCCCCCGGAGGGAACTATGGCTACACCTTC. It yields the protein CASSSPGGNYGYTF.

This clone was seen more than once but under ten times. J is TRBJ2-7 and V is TRBV7-7, with 10 bases identical to TRBD1. Germline V gene data show CDR1 as SSHAT and CDR2 as FNYEAQ (reference sequence). V gave up 4 bases and J gave up 5 bases; unmatched junction bases: 5. The CDR3 is 14 residues long. CDR3 DNA: TGTGCCAGCAGCTACCGGGACAGGGGACACGAGCAGTACTTC. Protein sequence: CASSYRDRGHEQYF.

The CDR3: CASSLTGGSFSSPLHF. CDR3 bases: TGTGCCAGCAGCCTAACAGGGGGTTCCTTCTCTTCACCCCTCCACTTT. The V call is TRBV4-2, the J call TRBJ1-6; 8 nucleotides match TRBD1. Germline V gene lookup returns CDR1 LGHNA and CDR2 YNFKEQ. The trim removed 4 bases at V and 9 bases at J, leaving 11 bases unmatched. This CDR3 has 16 amino acids.

As regards this clone: Additional DNA sequences in this sample encode the identical CDR3. The chain has TRBV29-1 and TRBJ1-1; D may be TRBD1 (5 bases). The CDR3 runs 12 residues. V lost 4 bases to trimming and J lost 1 base, with 7 bases between them. The germline V gene encodes CDR1 SQVTM and CDR2 ANQGSEA. CDR3 DNA: TGCAGCGTTGGACAGCCGAACACTGAAGCTTTCTTT. It is translated as CSVGQPNTEAFF. Together with reference TRBV29-1 and TRBJ1-1, the CDR3 gives the full variable domain: SAVISQKPSRDICQRGTSLTIQCQVDSQVTMMFWYRQQPGQSLTLIATANQGSEATYESGFVIDKFPISRPNLTFSTLTVSNMSPEDSSIYLCSVGQPNTEAFFGQGTRLTVV.

V usage is TRBV10-3 and J usage is TRBJ2-3; TRBD2 is a possible D gene (6 bases). Germline V gene data show CDR1 as ENHRY and CDR2 as SYGVKD. V lost 3 bases and J 0 bases, leaving 7 bases between the germline ends. This CDR3 has 14 amino acids. CDR3 sequence: CAISDGTSTDTQYF. The CDR3 bases are TGTGCCATCAGTGACGGGACTAGCACAGATACGCAGTATTTT.

This clone was counted between two and nine times. The chain recombines TRBV9 with TRBJ2-2; D possibly corresponds to TRBD1 (5 bases). This CDR3 is built from 14 residues. Germline CDR1 and CDR2: SGDLS and YYNGEE. Trimming stripped 4 bases from V and 3 bases from J, with 10 bases between. The CDR3 here is CASSTRQHTGELFF. Written as DNA, the CDR3 is TGTGCCAGCAGCACGAGACAGCACACCGGGGAGCTGTTTTTT.

This clone was seen a single time. J is TRBJ1-1 and V is TRBV2; weak D call: TRBD1 (5 bases). The germline V gene has CDR1 SNHLY and CDR2 FYNNEI. This CDR3 contains 14 residues. The V end was cut by 5 bases, the J end by 3 bases, with 13 bases between. The CDR3: CASSTRAGDTEAFF. The CDR3 nucleotides are TGTGCCAGCAGTACCAGGGCGGGGGACACTGAAGCTTTCTTT.

The rearrangement joins TRBV5-1 to TRBJ2-7; TRBD2 matches at 8 bases. V shed 2 bases, J shed 0 bases, and the junction held 4 bases outside the gene matches. The germline gives CDR1 SGHRS, CDR2 YFSETQ. CDR3 length: 15 amino acids. This CDR3 reads CASSFLAGNSYEQYF. In nucleotides, the CDR3 is TGCGCCAGCAGCTTTTTAGCGGGAAACTCCTACGAGCAGTACTTC. Complete variable domain (other parts from reference TRBV5-1 and TRBJ2-7): KAGVTQTPRYLIKTRGQQVTLSCSPISGHRSVSWYQQTPGQGLQFLFEYFSETQRNKGNFPGRFSGRQFSNSRSEMNVSTLELGDSALYLCASSFLAGNSYEQYFGPGTRLTVT.

This clone was seen a few times. V and J are TRBV19 and TRBJ2-1; 11 nucleotides match TRBD2. Germline V CDR1 and CDR2: LNHDA, SQIVND (reference sequence). V was pared by 1 base and J by 4 bases, with 3 bases of the junction left unmatched. This CDR3 is 16 amino acids long. CDR3 sequence reads: CASSIGLAGPYNEQFF. The CDR3 nucleotides are TGTGCCAGTAGTATAGGACTAGCGGGACCTTACAATGAGCAGTTCTTC.

The chain joins TRBV6-5 to TRBJ2-7; D is possibly TRBD1 (6 bases). V gave up 0 bases and J gave up 2 bases, with 14 bases separating them. The germline gives CDR1 MNHEY, CDR2 SVGAGI. The CDR3 covers 16 residues. The CDR3 DNA sequence: TGTGCCAGCAGTTACTCGATCTCTGGACAGACCTACGAGCAGTACTTC. It codes for CASSYSISGQTYEQYF.

This clone was observed a handful of times. The chain recombines TRBV30 with TRBJ1-2, with TRBD1 matching 8 bases. This CDR3 contains 16 residues. Germline CDR1 and CDR2: GTSNPN and SVGIG (reference sequence). V gave up 1 base and J gave up 5 bases; unmatched junction bases: 12. CDR3 DNA: TGTGCCTGGAGTGCGCAACCCCCGGACAGGGTATATGGCTACACCTTC. This sequence encodes CAWSAQPPDRVYGYTF.

The V gene is TRBV30, the J gene TRBJ2-5, with D possibly matching TRBD1 (6 bases). CDR3 length: 14 residues. The V gene lost 2 bases and the J gene lost 2 bases, with 12 bases spanning the gap. Per germline, CDR1 GTSNPN and CDR2 SVGIG (reference sequence). As DNA, the CDR3 is TGTGCCTGGAGTAGGGGAAGGGGGCAAGAGACCCAGTACTTC. Amino acids: CAWSRGRGQETQYF.

This clone was counted between two and nine times. The V gene is TRBV9, the J gene TRBJ2-7, with 7 bases matching TRBD1. Germline V lookup: CDR1 SGDLS, CDR2 YYNGEE. CDR3 size: 15 residues. The V gene end was trimmed by 3 bases and the J gene end by 0 bases; junction bases not matched to a gene: 6. The CDR3 protein is CASSGTGASSYEQYF. The CDR3 nucleotides read TGTGCCAGCAGCGGAACAGGGGCCAGCTCCTACGAGCAGTACTTC.

This clone turned up a few times. The V gene is TRBV27, the J gene TRBJ2-2, with a tentative D call TRBD1 (5 bases). V lost 5 bases and J lost 5, with 12 bases in between. Per the germline V gene, CDR1 is MNHEY and CDR2 is SMNVEV (reference sequence). CDR3 length: 14 residues. The CDR3 nucleotides read TGTGCCAGCAGTAGGCAGGGTGGGACCGGGGAGCTGTTTTTT. It specifies CASSRQGGTGELFF.

This clone showed up just a few times. V usage is TRBV28 and J usage is TRBJ2-2; D is ambiguous. V gave up 3 bases and J gave up 1 base, with 3 bases separating them. The CDR3 loop spans 13 amino acids. Germline V CDR1 and CDR2: MDHEN, SYDVKM. In nucleotides, the CDR3 is TGTGCCAGCAGTTTTCTGAACACCGGGGAGCTGTTTTTT. It specifies CASSFLNTGELFF.

The rearrangement links TRBV7-8 to TRBJ2-5, with D unclear. Germline lookup yields CDR1 SGHVS and CDR2 FQNEAQ. V was clipped by 5 bases and J by 1 base, with 11 bases between them. The CDR3 has 14 amino acids. The CDR3 is CASSPRQFQETQYF. The DNA for the CDR3 is TGTGCCAGCAGCCCCAGACAATTCCAAGAGACCCAGTACTTC.

This chain joins TRBV7-8 and TRBJ2-3, with 7 bases matching TRBD1. The V gene end was trimmed by 2 bases and the J gene end by 4 bases; junction bases not matched to a gene: 6. This CDR3 comprises 15 residues. The germline V gene has CDR1 SGHVS and CDR2 FQNEAQ. DNA for the CDR3: TGTGCCAGCAGCTTATATGGGACAGTTTCAGATACGCAGTATTTT. The encoded protein is CASSLYGTVSDTQYF. The full variable domain, with the rest looked up from reference TRBV7-8 and TRBJ2-3, is GAGVSQSPRYKVAKRGQDVALRCDPISGHVSLFWYQQALGQGPEFLTYFQNEAQLDKSGLPSDRFFAERPEGSVSTLKIQRTQQEDSAVYLCASSLYGTVSDTQYFGPGTRLTVL.

This sequence joins TRBV7-2 and TRBJ2-2; 10 bases are shared with TRBD2. The V segment lost 1 base and the J segment 10 bases; nucleotides outside the gene matches: 6. Germline V gives CDR1 SGHTA, CDR2 FQGNSA. This CDR3 comprises 15 residues. The CDR3 loop is CASSLEGLAFEELFF. DNA of the CDR3: TGTGCCAGCAGCTTAGAGGGACTAGCGTTTGAGGAGCTGTTTTTT.

The V and J genes are TRBV28 and TRBJ2-7, with D maybe TRBD1 (5 bases). The CDR3 totals 13 residues. Trimming stripped 6 bases from V and 4 bases from J, with 13 bases between. Germline V gene sequence: CDR1 MDHEN, CDR2 SYDVKM. The CDR3 is CASSSTGMYEQYF. The CDR3 DNA reads TGTGCCAGCAGCTCCACAGGAATGTACGAGCAGTACTTC.

The genes are TRBV9 and TRBJ2-1; weak D call: TRBD2 (6 bases). V shed 0 bases and J shed 8 bases, with 24 bases lying between them. This CDR3 comprises 18 residues. The germline V gene encodes CDR1 SGDLS and CDR2 YYNGEE. CDR3 DNA sequence: TGTGCCAGCAGCGTAGTAATAGTAACCGGGACTTCGTACCATGAGCAGTTCTTC. Translation: CASSVVIVTGTSYHEQFF. Full variable domain (rest looked up from reference TRBV9 and TRBJ2-1): DSGVTQTPKHLITATGQRVTLRCSPRSGDLSVYWYQQSLDQGLQFLIQYYNGEERAKGNILERFSAQQFPDLHSELNLSSLELGDSALYFCASSVVIVTGTSYHEQFFGPGTRLTVL.

This chain connects TRBV29-1 to TRBJ1-1; a weak D match, TRBD1 (5 bases). The V gene's germline CDR1 is SQVTM and CDR2 ANQGSEA. The V end was cut by 3 bases, the J end by 5 bases, with 10 bases between. The CDR3 totals 12 residues. The CDR3 reads CSVDGGRTEAFF. For the CDR3, the DNA is TGCAGCGTTGACGGGGGGAGGACTGAAGCTTTCTTT.

The chain couples TRBV27 to TRBJ2-7, with unresolved D. V was trimmed by 1 base and J by 4 bases, leaving 14 bases between them. The V gene's germline CDR1 is MNHEY and CDR2 SMNVEV (reference sequence). The CDR3 is made up of 15 amino acids. The CDR3 bases are TGTGCCAGCAGTTTATTCCCCGGGTTTGGGTACGAGCAGTACTTC. Its protein product is CASSLFPGFGYEQYF.

This chain connects TRBV5-4 to TRBJ2-1; 11 nucleotides match TRBD1. Germline lookup yields CDR1 SGHNT and CDR2 YYREEE (reference sequence). This CDR3 spans 16 amino acids. Germline trimming cut 4 bases from V and 0 bases from J; bases unmatched to any gene: 3. The CDR3 DNA reads as TGTGCCAGCAGCGGACAGGGGGCATCCTCCTACAATGAGCAGTTCTTC. This encodes CASSGQGASSYNEQFF.

The V call is TRBV9, the J call TRBJ2-1; possibly TRBD2 for D (5 bases). Germline values: CDR1 SGDLS, CDR2 YYNGEE. This CDR3 has 14 residues. The V end was cut by 4 bases, the J end by 3 bases, with 11 bases between. CDR3 nucleotide sequence: TGTGCCAGCAGCCCCTCTAGCCTCTACAATGAGCAGTTCTTC. This encodes CASSPSSLYNEQFF.